These T cell receptor beta chains were read from a single sample in a study of long-term antiretroviral therapy in people with HIV. Only in-frame clones appear in the TCRdb table, and some are missing; sequencing was by immunoSEQ multiplex PCR. The sample has more than 10,000 clones; about 88% are singletons. Sequencing was performed on unsorted PBMCs, taken 2.1 years after starting antiretroviral therapy. Receptor source: a woman in her 40s with HIV. Both conserved end residues are trimmed from each CDR3.

J gene: TRBJ1-2; V gene: TRBV27; CDR3 protein: ASSSGPIYGYT
J gene: TRBJ1-2; V gene: TRBV7-9; CDR3 protein: ASSPTILGYT
J gene: TRBJ2-5; V gene: TRBV30; CDR3 protein: AWTWEGTGNQETQY
J gene: TRBJ1-5; V gene: TRBV27; CDR3 protein: ASSLSSPAASNQPQH
J gene: TRBJ1-1; V gene: TRBV6-5; CDR3 protein: ASSRRGTEAF
J gene: TRBJ1-2; V gene: TRBV2; CDR3 protein: ASRSGVSGYT
J gene: TRBJ2-3; V gene: TRBV9; CDR3 protein: ASSSDRVLRLTDTQY
J gene: TRBJ1-1; V gene: TRBV11-3; CDR3 protein: ASSLISGSRPNTEAF
J gene: TRBJ1-2; V gene: TRBV7-2; CDR3 protein: ASSRGGGYGYT
J gene: TRBJ2-2; V gene: TRBV2; CDR3 protein: ASSLSGELF
J gene: TRBJ1-2; V gene: TRBV7-9; CDR3 protein: ASSFDGGLYGYT
J gene: TRBJ2-3; V gene: TRBV11-3; CDR3 protein: ASSPGLAGESTDTQY
J gene: TRBJ1-2; V gene: TRBV5-4; CDR3 protein: ASSLNRGANYGYT
J gene: TRBJ1-1; V gene: TRBV7-9; CDR3 protein: ASSQRGDTEAF
J gene: TRBJ2-5; V gene: TRBV5-1; CDR3 protein: ASSLTETQY
J gene: TRBJ1-1; V gene: TRBV30; CDR3 protein: ASSRGGADMNTEAF
J gene: TRBJ1-1; V gene: TRBV5-6; CDR3 protein: ASSATRAQAF
J gene: TRBJ1-6; V gene: TRBV30; CDR3 protein: AWSVTGTGAYNSPLH
J gene: TRBJ1-2; V gene: TRBV2; CDR3 protein: ARHRGQDYGYT
J gene: TRBJ2-7; V gene: TRBV12-5; CDR3 protein: ASGRAQQGLSYEQY
J gene: TRBJ1-2; V gene: TRBV5-1; CDR3 protein: ASSLGPGRDYGYT
J gene: TRBJ2-5; V gene: TRBV25-1; CDR3 protein: ASSGRVYQETQY
J gene: TRBJ2-6; V gene: TRBV7-2; CDR3 protein: ASSLGVGQGATGANVLT
J gene: TRBJ1-2; V gene: TRBV2; CDR3 protein: ASSYGQDYGYT
J gene: TRBJ1-1; V gene: TRBV2; CDR3 protein: ASNHGTNTEAF
J gene: TRBJ2-7; V gene: TRBV28; CDR3 protein: ASNSWAGSSYEQY
J gene: TRBJ2-1; V gene: TRBV10-1; CDR3 protein: ASSEGVKSSSYNEQF
J gene: TRBJ2-7; V gene: TRBV30; CDR3 protein: AWSVPGLGEQY
J gene: TRBJ2-5; V gene: TRBV29-1; CDR3 protein: SVSSGQETQY
J gene: TRBJ1-1; V gene: TRBV27; CDR3 protein: ASSKIPPSEEAF
J gene: TRBJ2-5; V gene: TRBV5-1; CDR3 protein: ASSLVGRETQY
J gene: TRBJ2-3; V gene: TRBV9; CDR3 protein: ASSVSGSTDTQY